These T cell receptor beta chains were read from a single sample in a study of identical twins. TCRdb re-called the 5' RACE reads with MiXCR, one entry per CDR3 protein. The table shows about 690,000 distinct CDR3 sequences, with around 20% occurring only once. The data also belong to a second study, concerning T cells expressing NK-cell markers.

Specimen: PBMCs. Receptor source: a woman under 30 in good health. Both conserved end residues are part of each CDR3. Fields, in order: CDR3 DNA, CDR3 protein, D gene, J gene, V gene, clone size. D genes are given only for firm matches. Some rows have no size entry. The others give once, few or many, or a class for an expanded clone.

DNA: TGCAGTGCTACCTTAGCGGGAGGAGTACGCGAGCAGTACTTC; CDR3: CSATLAGGVREQYF; D: TRBD2; J: TRBJ2-7; V: TRBV20-1; size: few
DNA: TGCAGTGCTAGAGATTACGGAGGCAGGGACAATCAGCCCCAGCATTTT; CDR3: CSARDYGGRDNQPQHF; D: NA; J: TRBJ1-5; V: TRBV20-1; size: few
DNA: TGTGCCAGCAGGGACACGGGGGTCAATCAGCCCCAGCATTTT; CDR3: CASRDTGVNQPQHF; D: NA; J: TRBJ1-5; V: TRBV2; size: few
DNA: TGCGCCAGCAATTACGGCGTATATAAAGGATCACCCCTCCACTTT; CDR3: CASNYGVYKGSPLHF; D: NA; J: TRBJ1-6; V: TRBV5-1; size: NA
DNA: TGTGCCAGCAGCTCCGCGGGTGTCTCCTACAATGAGCAGTTCTTC; CDR3: CASSSAGVSYNEQFF; D: NA; J: TRBJ2-1; V: TRBV7-3; size: few
DNA: TGCAGTGACGGACCTCTCAGGGGATTAAACTCCTACAATGAGCAGTTCTTC; CDR3: CSDGPLRGLNSYNEQFF; D: NA; J: TRBJ2-1; V: TRBV20-1; size: NA
DNA: TGTGCCAGCAGTCTGGGACTAGCGAGGTACGAGCAGTACTTC; CDR3: CASSLGLARYEQYF; D: TRBD2; J: TRBJ2-7; V: TRBV6-1; size: many
DNA: TGCAGCGTTGGATCTGGAAGCTACACCTTC; CDR3: CSVGSGSYTF; D: NA; J: TRBJ1-2; V: TRBV29-1; size: many
DNA: TGTGCCAGCAGCTTAGATCAGACAGGATACTTC; CDR3: CASSLDQTGYF; D: NA; J: TRBJ2-5; V: TRBV7-2; size: many
DNA: TGCAGTGCCGCACTCCACTCCTTCGATGGCTACACCTTC; CDR3: CSAALHSFDGYTF; D: NA; J: TRBJ1-2; V: TRBV20-1; size: NA
DNA: TGTGCCAGCAGTTCCAGGGAGTTGAACACCGGGGAGCTGTTTTTT; CDR3: CASSSRELNTGELFF; D: NA; J: TRBJ2-2; V: TRBV12-3/TRBV12-4; size: NA
DNA: TGTGCCAGCAGCCGAGCGGCCCGGGGGCTTTATTCGTACAATGAGCAGTTCTTC; CDR3: CASSRAARGLYSYNEQFF; D: NA; J: TRBJ2-1; V: TRBV2; size: NA
DNA: TGTGCCAGCAGTTTTCGGGGGATGGAGACCCAGTACTTC; CDR3: CASSFRGMETQYF; D: NA; J: TRBJ2-5; V: TRBV12-3/TRBV12-4; size: few
DNA: TGTGCCAGCAGCCTGACCGGGACAGCAGATGGCTACACCTTC; CDR3: CASSLTGTADGYTF; D: TRBD1; J: TRBJ1-2; V: TRBV7-9; size: few
DNA: TGTGCCAGCAGTCCCCGGACGCTCCAGTTCTTC; CDR3: CASSPRTLQFF; D: NA; J: TRBJ2-1; V: TRBV6-2/TRBV6-3; size: NA
DNA: TGTGCCAGCAGCCGTGTGGCAGGGACTTTTATGGGGAATGAGCAGTTCTTC; CDR3: CASSRVAGTFMGNEQFF; D: NA; J: TRBJ2-1; V: TRBV7-9; size: NA
DNA: TGCAGTGCCTATAGCGGGGGGGGCGCAGAGACCCAGTACTTC; CDR3: CSAYSGGGAETQYF; D: TRBD2; J: TRBJ2-5; V: TRBV20-1; size: many
DNA: TGCAGCGTTGGGCCAAGGGGGGCCATCTACAATGAGCAGTTCTTC; CDR3: CSVGPRGAIYNEQFF; D: NA; J: TRBJ2-1; V: TRBV29-1; size: NA
DNA: TGCAGTGCTAGGGCGGGAGTTTCCCCCAGTGAGCAGTTCTTC; CDR3: CSARAGVSPSEQFF; D: TRBD2; J: TRBJ2-1; V: TRBV20-1; size: few
DNA: TGTGCCAGCAGTCGACAGGGTTCTCACGAGCAGTACTTC; CDR3: CASSRQGSHEQYF; D: TRBD1; J: TRBJ2-7; V: TRBV12-3/TRBV12-4; size: NA
DNA: TGTGCCAGCAGCCGGGACCCCCTCTACGAGCAGTACTTC; CDR3: CASSRDPLYEQYF; D: NA; J: TRBJ2-7; V: TRBV7-9; size: NA
DNA: TGTGCCAGCAGTTTCGGTTCAGCCGCTGGGGGCTATGGCTACACCTTC; CDR3: CASSFGSAAGGYGYTF; D: NA; J: TRBJ1-2; V: TRBV12-3/TRBV12-4; size: many
DNA: TGCAGTGCTATCCGGGGTCACGGGTTCTACGAGCAGTACTTC; CDR3: CSAIRGHGFYEQYF; D: NA; J: TRBJ2-7; V: TRBV20-1; size: NA
DNA: TGTGCCAGCAGTCCCGGGACGGGGGTGCTCATTTACGAGCAGTACTTC; CDR3: CASSPGTGVLIYEQYF; D: NA; J: TRBJ2-7; V: TRBV6-1; size: few
DNA: TGTGCCAGCAAGTCCCCTTATGGGGCCAACGTCCTGACTTTC; CDR3: CASKSPYGANVLTF; D: NA; J: TRBJ2-6; V: TRBV6-1; size: many
DNA: TGCAGTGCTGGGGGACAGTCGGGCGATACGCAGTATTTT; CDR3: CSAGGQSGDTQYF; D: TRBD1; J: TRBJ2-3; V: TRBV20-1; size: few
DNA: TGTGCCAGCAGTGTAGCGGGAGCGAACACCGGGGAGCTGTTTTTT; CDR3: CASSVAGANTGELFF; D: TRBD2; J: TRBJ2-2; V: TRBV12-3/TRBV12-4; size: NA